Listed below are T cell receptor beta chains from one sample, sequenced in a study of OX40 agonist ivuxolimab in advanced cancers. Repertoires were generated with immunoSEQ multiplex PCR, while TCRdb's copy carries only in-frame clones and drops some. This sample has roughly 57,000 clones; approximately 79% occur once, and the top ten carry approximately 2.3%. The sequencing used CD4+ or CD8+ T cells sorted from blood, collected in a trial of the OX40 agonist ivuxolimab. The receptors here all came from an adult with an advanced solid tumor such as melanoma, head and neck, liver or kidney cancer. The conserved cysteine and the conserved F or W are not part of the CDR3 here. D genes are given only for firm matches.

TRBJ1-2,.,TRBV5-1,ASSRVGTNYGYT
TRBJ2-2,TRBD2,TRBV18,ASSLTGTSGNTGELF
TRBJ2-3,TRBD2,TRBV6-6,ASTSGGTDTQY
TRBJ1-4,.,TRBV28,ASSPHQGPNEKLF
TRBJ2-2,.,TRBV18,ASTYRNTGELF
TRBJ1-2,.,TRBV2,ASTEERLRGGYT
TRBJ2-2,.,TRBV7-2,ASTPGQPNTGELF
TRBJ1-1,.,TRBV30,AWSVRKGVNTEAF
TRBJ2-2,.,TRBV12-5,ASGLADQVPLNGELF
TRBJ2-5,.,TRBV29-1,SVEGGQETQY
TRBJ2-2,.,TRBV9,ASSPGGAPLNTGELF
TRBJ2-3,.,TRBV7-8,ASSPQGSQY
TRBJ1-1,.,TRBV19,ASSGRRGTEAF
TRBJ2-2,.,TRBV6-6,ASSYEFANTGELF
TRBJ2-5,.,TRBV28,ASSSLSRQTQY
TRBJ1-5,.,TRBV30,AWSLGGGARQPQH
TRBJ1-2,.,TRBV4-1,ASSQARKGYT
TRBJ1-4,.,TRBV27,ASSLYYRALPQEKLF
TRBJ1-5,.,TRBV6-7,ASSPGLRQPQH
TRBJ2-3,.,TRBV27,ASSLTRSDTQY
TRBJ1-6,TRBD1,TRBV29-1,SVGTGGNSPLH
TRBJ1-4,.,TRBV18,ASSPDATNEKLF
TRBJ2-7,TRBD2,TRBV9,ASSFGTSESSYEQY
TRBJ2-2,.,TRBV6-6,ASSEHKGKLGELF
TRBJ1-5,TRBD1,TRBV6-6,ASGSQGQSRNQPQH
TRBJ1-4,.,TRBV21-1,ASSKPSLFQGATNEKLF
TRBJ2-3,.,TRBV27,ASNPQGLTDTQY
TRBJ1-4,.,TRBV25-1,ASSEWTMGNEKLF
TRBJ1-1,TRBD1,TRBV2,ASTLDREPEAF
TRBJ2-2,TRBD2,TRBV2,ASSGAGRDTGELF
TRBJ1-2,TRBD1,TRBV6-1,ASSLHRGPGYGYT
TRBJ2-7,.,TRBV6-5,ASKRTVSYEQY
TRBJ1-1,.,TRBV11-2,ASSLVGETEAF
TRBJ2-7,TRBD2,TRBV2,ASSEAGAGLYEQY
TRBJ1-1,.,TRBV11-2,ASSLTRTARQAF
TRBJ2-1,TRBD2,TRBV9,ASSVGLAGGRNEQF
TRBJ2-5,TRBD2,TRBV19,ASSKTSGQETQY
TRBJ1-6,.,TRBV9,ASSVGGHRDSPLH
TRBJ2-6,TRBD1,TRBV2,ASTTGAGANVLT